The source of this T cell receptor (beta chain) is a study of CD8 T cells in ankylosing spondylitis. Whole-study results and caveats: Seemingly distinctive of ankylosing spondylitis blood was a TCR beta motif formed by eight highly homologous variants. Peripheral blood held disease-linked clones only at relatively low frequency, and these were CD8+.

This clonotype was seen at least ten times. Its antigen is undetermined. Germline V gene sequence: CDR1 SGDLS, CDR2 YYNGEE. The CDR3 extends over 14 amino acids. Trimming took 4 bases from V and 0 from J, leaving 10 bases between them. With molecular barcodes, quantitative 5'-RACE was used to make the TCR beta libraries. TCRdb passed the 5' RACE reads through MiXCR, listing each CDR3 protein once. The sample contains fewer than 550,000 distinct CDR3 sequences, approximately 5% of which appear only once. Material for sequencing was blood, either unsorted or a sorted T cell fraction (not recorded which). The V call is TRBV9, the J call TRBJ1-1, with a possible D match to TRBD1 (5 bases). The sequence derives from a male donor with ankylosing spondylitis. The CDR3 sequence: CASSYGAVNTEAFF. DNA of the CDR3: TGTGCCAGCAGCTACGGGGCGGTGAACACTGAAGCTTTCTTT.